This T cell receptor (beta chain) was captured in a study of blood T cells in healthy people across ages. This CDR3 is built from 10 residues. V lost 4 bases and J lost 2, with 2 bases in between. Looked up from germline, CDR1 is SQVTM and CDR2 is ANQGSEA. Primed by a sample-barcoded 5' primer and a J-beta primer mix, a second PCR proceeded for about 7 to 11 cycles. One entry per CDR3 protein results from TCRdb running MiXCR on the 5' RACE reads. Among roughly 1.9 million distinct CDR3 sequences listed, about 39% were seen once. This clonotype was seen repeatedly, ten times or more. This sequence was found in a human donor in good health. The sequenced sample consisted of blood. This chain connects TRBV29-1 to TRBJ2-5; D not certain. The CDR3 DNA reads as TGCAGCGTTGCTCAAGAGACCCAGTACTTC. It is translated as CSVAQETQYF.